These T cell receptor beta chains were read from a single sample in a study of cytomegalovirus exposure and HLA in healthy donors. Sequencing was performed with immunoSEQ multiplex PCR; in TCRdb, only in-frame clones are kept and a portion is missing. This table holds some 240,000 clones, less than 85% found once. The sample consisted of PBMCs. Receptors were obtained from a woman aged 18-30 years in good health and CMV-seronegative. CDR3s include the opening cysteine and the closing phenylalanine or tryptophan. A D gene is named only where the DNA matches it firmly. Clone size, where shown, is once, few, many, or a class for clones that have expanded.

CDR3aa: CAWDTTNTEAFF
CDR3nt: TGTGCCTGGGACACCACCAACACTGAAGCTTTCTTT
abundance: few
j_gene: TRBJ1-1
d_gene: NA
v_gene: TRBV30

CDR3aa: CASSFYRGVVDEQYF
CDR3nt: TGTGCCAGCAGTTTCTACAGGGGTGTGGTTGACGAGCAGTACTTC
abundance: NA
j_gene: TRBJ2-7
d_gene: TRBD1
v_gene: TRBV27

CDR3aa: CASSTYTGVPEAFF
CDR3nt: TGCGCCAGCAGCACATACACAGGGGTACCTGAAGCTTTCTTT
abundance: NA
j_gene: TRBJ1-1
d_gene: TRBD1
v_gene: TRBV5-1

CDR3aa: CASGLGAGGPGGELFF
CDR3nt: TGTGCTAGTGGTTTGGGAGCGGGAGGGCCCGGCGGGGAGCTGTTTTTT
abundance: once
j_gene: TRBJ2-2
d_gene: TRBD2
v_gene: TRBV12-5

CDR3aa: CASSLFGPTQPQHF
CDR3nt: TGTGCCAGCAGTTTATTTGGGCCGACTCAGCCCCAGCATTTT
abundance: few
j_gene: TRBJ1-5
d_gene: NA
v_gene: TRBV28

CDR3aa: CASSPQPAGGDTQYF
CDR3nt: TGTGCCAGCAGCCCACAACCAGCCGGGGGAGATACGCAGTATTTT
abundance: once
j_gene: TRBJ2-3
d_gene: NA
v_gene: TRBV11-2

CDR3aa: CASSLGAGGSYEQYF
CDR3nt: TGTGCCAGCAGCTTAGGGGCGGGGGGCTCCTACGAGCAGTACTTC
abundance: NA
j_gene: TRBJ2-7
d_gene: TRBD2
v_gene: TRBV7-6

CDR3aa: CASSERRESYEQYF
CDR3nt: TGTGCCAGCAGTGAACGCAGGGAGTCCTACGAGCAGTACTTC
abundance: NA
j_gene: TRBJ2-7
d_gene: NA
v_gene: TRBV2

CDR3aa: CSVDTTSGANVLTF
CDR3nt: TGCAGCGTTGACACCACCTCTGGGGCCAACGTCCTGACTTTC
abundance: NA
j_gene: TRBJ2-6
d_gene: NA
v_gene: TRBV29-1

CDR3aa: CASGQGADTQYF
CDR3nt: TGTGCCAGCGGGCAGGGGGCAGATACGCAGTATTTT
abundance: NA
j_gene: TRBJ2-3
d_gene: TRBD1
v_gene: TRBV7-8

CDR3aa: CASSRLAGGRVNEQFF
CDR3nt: TGCGCCAGCAGCCGACTAGCGGGGGGGAGAGTAAATGAGCAGTTCTTC
abundance: NA
j_gene: TRBJ2-1
d_gene: TRBD2
v_gene: TRBV5-1

CDR3aa: CASRQGSENTIYF
CDR3nt: TGTGCCAGCAGACAGGGGAGCGAAAACACCATATATTTT
abundance: NA
j_gene: TRBJ1-3
d_gene: TRBD1
v_gene: TRBV5-4

CDR3aa: CASSYTRQDNEQFF
CDR3nt: TGTGCCAGCAGTTACACCCGACAGGACAATGAGCAGTTCTTC
abundance: NA
j_gene: TRBJ2-1
d_gene: NA
v_gene: TRBV6-6

CDR3aa: CASSVGPGESNQPQHF
CDR3nt: TGTGCCAGCAGCGTAGGTCCAGGAGAGAGCAATCAGCCCCAGCATTTT
abundance: NA
j_gene: TRBJ1-5
d_gene: NA
v_gene: TRBV9

CDR3aa: CASSVEGGTDTQYF
CDR3nt: TGTGCCAGCAGCGTAGAAGGGGGCACAGATACGCAGTATTTT
abundance: NA
j_gene: TRBJ2-3
d_gene: NA
v_gene: TRBV9

CDR3aa: CASSAGGLKNQPQHF
CDR3nt: TGTGCCAGCAGCGCCGGGGGACTCAAAAATCAGCCCCAGCATTTT
abundance: NA
j_gene: TRBJ1-5
d_gene: NA
v_gene: TRBV2

CDR3aa: CASTKGEWELGEQFF
CDR3nt: TGTGCCAGCACCAAAGGAGAGTGGGAACTCGGTGAGCAGTTCTTC
abundance: NA
j_gene: TRBJ2-1
d_gene: NA
v_gene: TRBV2

CDR3aa: CASSYSRASGGELFF
CDR3nt: TGTGCCAGCAGTTACTCAAGGGCTTCGGGCGGGGAGCTGTTTTTT
abundance: NA
j_gene: TRBJ2-2
d_gene: NA
v_gene: TRBV6-5